The 21 T cell receptor beta chains listed next were all sequenced from one sample in a study of blood T cell repertoires in COVID-19. The data were produced by immunoSEQ multiplex PCR, yet TCRdb's version contains in-frame clones alone and is incomplete. The sample includes approximately 120,000 clones, about 85% of them seen just once. The source material was peripheral blood. The receptors stem from a woman aged 80 or over with acute or convalescent COVID-19.

The chain is built from TRBV7-3 and TRBJ1-1; 11 bases match TRBD1. V trimming: 5 bases; J trimming: 6 bases; junction bases outside the gene matches: 5. This CDR3 has 14 amino acids. The germline V gene has CDR1 SGHTA and CDR2 FQGTGA. The chain's CDR3 is CASSNRTGGSEAFF. The DNA for the CDR3 is TGTGCCAGCAGCAACAGGACAGGGGGCTCTGAAGCTTTCTTT.

The chain recombines TRBV29-1 with TRBJ1-5; D remains unclear. CDR1 and CDR2 (germline): SQVTM, ANQGSEA. The CDR3 spans 12 residues. Deletions cut 5 bases from V and 8 bases from J, with 13 bases between. In DNA form, the CDR3 reads TGCAGCGTTAAGGACTCGGGTAAGCCCCAGCATTTT. It translates to CSVKDSGKPQHF.

The chain combines TRBV7-2 with TRBJ2-7; TRBD1 matches 7 bases. This CDR3 has 14 residues. Trimming cost V 7 bases and J 0 bases; bases outside gene matches: 6. Germline loops: CDR1 SGHTA, CDR2 FQGNSA. The CDR3 DNA follows: TGTGCCAGCACCCTGACAGGGCCCTCCTACGAGCAGTACTTC. It specifies CASTLTGPSYEQYF.

This clone was seen only once. The chain couples TRBV19 to TRBJ1-3; the D is unclear. Germline CDR1 is LNHDA and CDR2 is SQIVND (reference sequence). The CDR3 is made up of 17 amino acids. Trimming pared 0 bases from V and 0 bases from J, leaving 12 bases between. CDR3 in DNA: TGTGCCAGTAGTATAGACCGTAACAGAATCTCTGGAAACACCATATATTTT. Its translation is CASSIDRNRISGNTIYF.

The chain combines TRBV9 with TRBJ2-5; a possible D gene is TRBD1 (5 bases). Trimming shortened V by 3 bases and J by 5 bases, and 20 bases separated the two germline ends. The germline V gene encodes CDR1 SGDLS and CDR2 YYNGEE. This CDR3 has 16 residues. DNA of the CDR3: TGTGCCAGCAGCGCCGACCCAGGGTCCCTCGGGGAGACCCAGTACTTC. Amino acids: CASSADPGSLGETQYF.

The chain uses TRBV14 and TRBJ2-1, with 10 bases matching TRBD1. Per germline, CDR1 SGHDN and CDR2 FVKESK. The length of the CDR3 is 14 residues. J was trimmed by 4 bases and V by 4 bases; bases with no gene match: 1. The CDR3 sequence is CASSRDRGYNEQFF. CDR3 nucleotide sequence: TGTGCCAGCAGCCGGGACAGGGGTTACAATGAGCAGTTCTTC.

This chain links TRBV5-5 with TRBJ1-2; D possibly corresponds to TRBD1 (5 bases). Looked up from germline, CDR1 is SGHKS and CDR2 is YYEKEE (reference sequence). Trimming cost V 4 bases and J 4 bases, with 17 bases left between them. The CDR3 totals 15 residues. The CDR3 is CASSPLSAGSYGYTF. The CDR3 DNA sequence: TGTGCCAGCAGCCCCCTCAGCGCAGGGTCCTATGGCTACACCTTC.

This clone was detected only a few times. The rearrangement links TRBV7-6 to TRBJ2-3; TRBD2 matches 10 bases. V lost 4 bases to trimming and J lost 3 bases; unmatched junction nucleotides: 4. This CDR3 contains 15 residues. Per the germline V gene, CDR1 is SGHVS and CDR2 is FNYEAQ. The CDR3 sequence: CASSSIAGGTDTQYF. The DNA of the CDR3 is TGTGCCAGCAGCTCCATAGCGGGGGGAACAGATACGCAGTATTTT.

The chain carries TRBV2 and TRBJ1-1, with TRBD1 as a possible D gene (5 bases). Trimming removed 6 bases at V and 8 bases at J, with 16 bases between. The CDR3 is made up of 13 amino acids. CDR1 is SNHLY and CDR2 is FYNNEI in the germline V gene. The CDR3 here is CASSIQGAREAFF. The DNA of the CDR3 is TGTGCCAGCAGCATACAAGGGGCGAGGGAAGCTTTCTTT.

This clone was seen a handful of times. The chain couples TRBV20-1 to TRBJ1-6, with D maybe TRBD1 (5 bases). This CDR3 has 15 residues. Trimming stripped 3 bases from V and 7 bases from J, with 16 bases between. Germline CDR1 reads DFQATT; CDR2 reads SNEGSKA (reference sequence). The CDR3: CSASWGLGGNSPLHF. DNA for the CDR3: TGCAGTGCTAGTTGGGGGTTGGGGGGGAATTCACCCCTCCACTTT.

This chain joins TRBV5-4 and TRBJ1-5; TRBD1 might be the D (6 bases). Germline V lookup: CDR1 SGHNT, CDR2 YYREEE (reference sequence). The CDR3 loop spans 15 amino acids. V was pared by 4 bases and J by 3 bases, with 14 bases between. CDR3 in amino acids: CASSPGVGDNQPQHF. In nucleotides, the CDR3 is TGTGCCAGCAGCCCAGGGGTTGGGGACAATCAGCCCCAGCATTTT.

J is TRBJ2-3 and V is TRBV5-4; TRBD2 agrees at 11 bases. Germline lookup yields CDR1 SGHNT and CDR2 YYREEE (reference sequence). With 4 bases clipped from V and 3 bases from J, the junction kept 10 bases outside the gene matches. The CDR3 is 17 amino acids. The CDR3 DNA reads as TGTGCCAGCAGCCGTCCGACTAGCGGGGCGACAACAGATACGCAGTATTTT. Its translation: CASSRPTSGATTDTQYF.

The chain uses TRBV11-2 and TRBJ1-4; D not resolved. The germline V and J ends were trimmed by 5 bases and 2 bases, with 9 bases remaining between them. CDR1 and CDR2 from the germline V gene are SGHAT and FQNNGV. This CDR3 spans 14 amino acids. The CDR3: CASSRGFTNEKLFF. In DNA form, the CDR3 reads TGTGCCAGCAGCCGAGGGTTCACTAATGAAAAACTGTTTTTT.

The rearrangement joins TRBV2 to TRBJ1-1; D gene uncertain. Germline V CDR1 and CDR2: SNHLY, FYNNEI. The CDR3 consists of 14 residues. Trimming pared 6 bases from V and 6 bases from J, leaving 17 bases between. The CDR3 DNA reads TGTGCCAGCAGGGATCGGACGGGAGCGGCTGAAGCTTTCTTT. This encodes CASRDRTGAAEAFF. The full variable domain, with the rest looked up from reference TRBV2 and TRBJ1-1, is EPEVTQTPSHQVTQMGQEVILRCVPISNHLYFYWYRQILGQKVEFLVSFYNNEISEKSEIFDDQFSVERPDGSNFTLKIRSTKLEDSAMYFCASRDRTGAAEAFFGQGTRLTVV.

V and J are TRBV9 and TRBJ1-4; possibly TRBD1 for D (5 bases). Germline V gene sequence: CDR1 SGDLS, CDR2 YYNGEE. The V end lost 0 bases, the J end lost 8 bases, and 11 bases lay between the germline ends. This CDR3 has 14 residues. This CDR3 reads CASSVGAGREKLFF. Written as DNA, the CDR3 is TGTGCCAGCAGCGTAGGGGCGGGACGGGAAAAACTGTTTTTT. Supplemented by reference TRBV9 and TRBJ1-4, the full variable domain reads DSGVTQTPKHLITATGQRVTLRCSPRSGDLSVYWYQQSLDQGLQFLIQYYNGEERAKGNILERFSAQQFPDLHSELNLSSLELGDSALYFCASSVGAGREKLFFGSGTQLSVL.

This clone has just a few counts. The CDR3 bases are TGTGCCAGCAGCTTAGTGTGGCAGGGGGCGTCGAATTCACCCCTCCACTTT. Amino acids: CASSLVWQGASNSPLHF. V and J are TRBV11-2 and TRBJ1-6, with 8 bases fitting TRBD1. V was clipped by 1 base and J by 7 bases; unmatched bases: 9. CDR3 length: 17 residues. Per the germline V gene, CDR1 is SGHAT and CDR2 is FQNNGV. Drawing the rest from reference TRBV11-2 and TRBJ1-6, the complete variable domain is EAGVAQSPRYKIIEKRQSVAFWCNPISGHATLYWYQQILGQGPKLLIQFQNNGVVDDSQLPKDRFSAERLKGVDSTLKIQPAKLEDSAVYLCASSLVWQGASNSPLHFGNGTRLTVT.

This clone showed up just a few times. This sequence joins TRBV27 and TRBJ2-2; the D is unclear. Germline V gives CDR1 MNHEY, CDR2 SMNVEV (reference sequence). V lost 5 bases to trimming and J lost 7 bases, with 8 bases between them. This CDR3 comprises 12 residues. The CDR3 coding sequence is TGTGCCAGCAGTACGGGTTACGGGGAGCTGTTTTTT. It codes for CASSTGYGELFF.

The genes are TRBV3-1 (or the pseudogene TRBV3-2) and TRBJ1-2, with D possibly TRBD1 on 6 matching bases. Trimming shortened V by 3 bases and J by 5 bases, and 16 bases separated the two germline ends. Germline V gene sequence: CDR1 LGHDT, CDR2 YNNKEL (reference sequence). The CDR3 is made up of 15 amino acids. The CDR3 coding sequence is TGTGCCAGCAGCCATTCCGGGACATTAAAATATGGCTACACCTTC. Translation gives CASSHSGTLKYGYTF.

CDR3 nucleotides: TGTGCCAGCAGCCAAGGGGCCAGGCCTTATAGCAATCAGCCCCAGCATTTT. As protein: CASSQGARPYSNQPQHF. The chain employs TRBV14 and TRBJ1-5, with no clear D. Trimming left V 1 base short and J 0 bases short, with 13 bases between. Germline CDR1 is SGHDN and CDR2 is FVKESK. This CDR3 region has 17 residues.

The gene calls are TRBV7-9 and TRBJ1-1; 7 bases line up with TRBD1. V trimming: 3 bases; J trimming: 11 bases; junction bases outside the gene matches: 15. Germline loops: CDR1 SEHNR, CDR2 FQNEAQ (reference sequence). The CDR3 extends over 15 amino acids. The CDR3, as DNA: TGTGCCAGCAGCTTTCGCACCGGGACAGAACATTCGGCTTTCTTT. Amino acids: CASSFRTGTEHSAFF.

The chain is built from TRBV7-2 and TRBJ2-1; possibly TRBD2 for D (5 bases). Trimming left V 5 bases short and J 8 bases short, with 16 bases between. The CDR3 contains 14 residues. The V gene's germline CDR1 is SGHTA and CDR2 FQGNSA. The CDR3 coding sequence is TGTGCCAGCAGCCCCAAGGCCGGGATCTATGAGCAGTTCTTC. Translated: CASSPKAGIYEQFF.